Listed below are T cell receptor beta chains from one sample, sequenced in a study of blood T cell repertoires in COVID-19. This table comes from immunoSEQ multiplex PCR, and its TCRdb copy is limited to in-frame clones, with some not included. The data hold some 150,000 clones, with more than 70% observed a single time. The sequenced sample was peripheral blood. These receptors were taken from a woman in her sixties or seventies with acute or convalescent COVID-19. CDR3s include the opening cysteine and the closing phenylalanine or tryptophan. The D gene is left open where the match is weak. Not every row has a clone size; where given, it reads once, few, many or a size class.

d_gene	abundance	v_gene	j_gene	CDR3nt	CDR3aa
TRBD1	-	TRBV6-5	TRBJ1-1	TGTGCCAGCAGTTACGGGGCAGGGGGGACCATGACTGAAGCTTTCTTT	CASSYGAGGTMTEAFF
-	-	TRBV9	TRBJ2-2	TGTGCCAGCAGCGTAGTTAGGGGGAGTGGTACCGGGGAGCTGTTTTTT	CASSVVRGSGTGELFF
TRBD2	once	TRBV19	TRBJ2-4	TGTGCCAGTAGTATCCCTTCCCTAGCGGGGGGAGCCAAAAACATTCAGTACTTC	CASSIPSLAGGAKNIQYF
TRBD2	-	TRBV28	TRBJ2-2	TGTGCCAGCAGTTTAGGGGCCCTAGCGGGGACCGGGGAGCTGTTTTTT	CASSLGALAGTGELFF
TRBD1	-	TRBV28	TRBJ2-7	TGTGCCAGCATGGTGGCAGGGACAGGGGAAGAGCAGTACTTC	CASMVAGTGEEQYF
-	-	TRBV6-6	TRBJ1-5	TGTGCCAGCAGTCCCACTGGTTCCAATCAGCCCCAGCATTTT	CASSPTGSNQPQHF
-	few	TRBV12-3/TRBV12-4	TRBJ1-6	TGTGCCAGCAGTGCCCAACAGGAAACACCCCTCCACTTT	CASSAQQETPLHF
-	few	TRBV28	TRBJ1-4	TGTGCCAGCAGCCCCGGGGGTCTCGCAACTAATGAAAAACTGTTTTTT	CASSPGGLATNEKLFF
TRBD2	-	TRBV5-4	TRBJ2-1	TGTGCCAGCAGCTTGGCCGCTAGCGGGGGCTACAATGAGCAGTTCTTC	CASSLAASGGYNEQFF
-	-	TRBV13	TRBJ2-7	TGTGCCAGCAGCTTACCGAGCAGGGCCGAGGAGCAGTACTTC	CASSLPSRAEEQYF
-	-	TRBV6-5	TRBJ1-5	TGTGCCAGCAGTAGACAGGACAACCAGCCCCAGCATTTT	CASSRQDNQPQHF
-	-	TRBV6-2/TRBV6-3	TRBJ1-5	TGTGCCAGCAGTTCCCAGGGTCAGCCCCAGCATTTT	CASSSQGQPQHF
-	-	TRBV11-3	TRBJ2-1	TGTGCCAGCAGCTTAGTTGCGGGGGCCCTCTACAATGAGCAGTTCTTC	CASSLVAGALYNEQFF
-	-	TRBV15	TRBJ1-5	TGTGCCACCAGTTACGGACAAAATCAGCCCCAGCATTTT	CATSYGQNQPQHF
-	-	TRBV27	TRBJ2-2	TGTGCCAGCAGTACCTTTACAAGTACCGGGGAGCTGTTTTTT	CASSTFTSTGELFF
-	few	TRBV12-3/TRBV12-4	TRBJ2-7	TGTGCCAGCAGTAGGGGCTACGAGCAGTACTTC	CASSRGYEQYF
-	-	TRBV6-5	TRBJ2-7	TGTGCCAGCAGGCTAGGGGGAACCTACGAGCAGTACTTC	CASRLGGTYEQYF
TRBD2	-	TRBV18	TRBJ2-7	TGTGCCAGCTCGCGGGGGGGAGTAACCTACGAGCAGTACTTC	CASSRGGVTYEQYF
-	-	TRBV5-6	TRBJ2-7	TGTGCCAGCAGCCTGTTTTCAGGAATCTACGAGCAGTACTTC	CASSLFSGIYEQYF
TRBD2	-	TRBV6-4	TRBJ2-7	TGTGCCAGCAGGGTGGCGGGGGAAACCTACGAGCAGTACTTC	CASRVAGETYEQYF
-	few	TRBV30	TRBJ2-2	TGTGCCTGGAGTATCCCGGGACTTAACACCGGGGAGCTGTTTTTT	CAWSIPGLNTGELFF
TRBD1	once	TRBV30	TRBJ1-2	TGTGCCTGGAGTTCTCCGGGACAGGGGGCGCAGAGTGGCTACACCTTC	CAWSSPGQGAQSGYTF
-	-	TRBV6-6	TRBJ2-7	TGTGCCAGCAGGGACCCAGGGCAGGCTTCCTACGAGCAGTACTTC	CASRDPGQASYEQYF
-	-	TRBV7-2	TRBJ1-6	TGTGCCAGCAGCTTCCGTAATTCACCCCTCCACTTT	CASSFRNSPLHF
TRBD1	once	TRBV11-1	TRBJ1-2	TGTGCCAGCAGCTACAGGGGAGGCTACACCTTC	CASSYRGGYTF
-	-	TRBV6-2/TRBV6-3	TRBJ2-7	TGTGCCAGCAGTAACCAGTGGGAGCAGTACTTC	CASSNQWEQYF
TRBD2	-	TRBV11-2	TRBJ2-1	TGTGCCAGCAGCTACACTAGCGGCGGTTACAATGAGCAGTTCTTC	CASSYTSGGYNEQFF
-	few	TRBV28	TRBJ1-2	TGTGCCAGCAGGCACCGGGACATCGGCCGGAAAAACTATGGCTACACCTTC	CASRHRDIGRKNYGYTF
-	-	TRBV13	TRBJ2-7	TGTGCCAGCACCCTGGGGCCCGCAGGGTGGAACTTC	CASTLGPAGWNF
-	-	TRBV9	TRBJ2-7	TGTGCCAGCAGCGTAGACTGGAGCTCCTACGAGCAGTACTTC	CASSVDWSSYEQYF
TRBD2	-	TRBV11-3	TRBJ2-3	TGTGCCAGCTCCCCTCCTAGCGGGGGCCTCACAGATACGCAGTATTTT	CASSPPSGGLTDTQYF